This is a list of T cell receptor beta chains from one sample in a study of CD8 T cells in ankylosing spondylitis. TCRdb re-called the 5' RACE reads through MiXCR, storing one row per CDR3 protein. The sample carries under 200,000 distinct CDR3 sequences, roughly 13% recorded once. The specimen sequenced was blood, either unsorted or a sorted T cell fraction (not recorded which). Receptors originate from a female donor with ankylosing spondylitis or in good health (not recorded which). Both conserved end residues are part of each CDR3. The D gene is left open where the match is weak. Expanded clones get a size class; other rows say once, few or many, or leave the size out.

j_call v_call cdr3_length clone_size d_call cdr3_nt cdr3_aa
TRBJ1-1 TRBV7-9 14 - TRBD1 TGTGCCAGCAGTTCGGGACAGCAGAACACTGAAGCTTTCTTT CASSSGQQNTEAFF
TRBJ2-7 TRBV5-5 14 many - TGTGCCAGCAGCTTGGCCTTTGGCCACTACGAGCAGTACTTC CASSLAFGHYEQYF
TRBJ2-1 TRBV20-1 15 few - TGCAGTGCTCTTGAACTCCCTGCCTTCTACAATGAGCAGTTCTTC CSALELPAFYNEQFF
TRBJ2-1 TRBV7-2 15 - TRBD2 TGTGCCAGCAGCTTACTAGCGGGAGGTATCAATGAGCAGTTCTTC CASSLLAGGINEQFF
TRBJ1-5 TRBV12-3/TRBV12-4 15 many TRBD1 TGTGCCAGCAGTTTGGGGACAGGGATTTTCCAGCCCCAGCATTTT CASSLGTGIFQPQHF
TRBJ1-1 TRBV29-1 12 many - TGCAGCGTTGGGGGAGGCCACACTGAAGCTTTCTTT CSVGGGHTEAFF
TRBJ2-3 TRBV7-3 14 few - TGTGCCAGCAGCTTATTTCCAGTCGAGGGGCGGCAGTATTTT CASSLFPVEGRQYF
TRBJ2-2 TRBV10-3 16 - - TGTGCCATCAGTGAGGGAAGTAGCGGTAACACCGGGGAGCTGTTTTTT CAISEGSSGNTGELFF
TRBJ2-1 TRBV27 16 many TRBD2 TGTGCCAGCAGTTACATCGGACTAGCGGGCGGGAATGAGCAGTTCTTC CASSYIGLAGGNEQFF
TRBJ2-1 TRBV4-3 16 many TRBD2 TGCGCCAGCAGCCGCACTAGCGGGGGACTTTGGAATGAGCAGTTCTTC CASSRTSGGLWNEQFF
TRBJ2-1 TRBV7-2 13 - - TGTGCCAGCAGCTCAGGGGGGTCGGATGAGCAGTTCTTC CASSSGGSDEQFF
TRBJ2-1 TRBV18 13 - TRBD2 TGTGCCAGCTTGCCGGGAGGAGGAGATGAGCAGTTCTTC CASLPGGGDEQFF
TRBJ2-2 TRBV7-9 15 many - TGTGCCAGCAGTTCCCGGGACGACCTTACCGGGGAGCTGTTTTTT CASSSRDDLTGELFF
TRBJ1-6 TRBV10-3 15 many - TGTGCCATCAGTGAGTCGATGGGGGTAGGGTCACCCCTCCACTTT CAISESMGVGSPLHF
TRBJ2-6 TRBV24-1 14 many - TGTGCCACCCAGTCGCTCTCTGGGGCCAACGTCCTGACTTTC CATQSLSGANVLTF
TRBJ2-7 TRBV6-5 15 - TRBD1 TGTGCCAGCAGTTACGGGGACAGGGGCTCCTACGAGCAGTACTTC CASSYGDRGSYEQYF
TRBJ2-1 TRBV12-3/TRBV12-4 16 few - TGTGCCAGCAGTTTAGCGGGAAAAGTCCCGAGCAATGAGCAGTTCTTC CASSLAGKVPSNEQFF
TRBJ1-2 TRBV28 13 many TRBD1 TGTGCCAGCAGCCTGGGACAGTTCTATGGCTACACCTTC CASSLGQFYGYTF
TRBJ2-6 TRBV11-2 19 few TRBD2 TGTGCCAGCAGCCCTCAACTAGCGGGGCCTAGCTCTGGGGCCAACGTCCTGACTTTC CASSPQLAGPSSGANVLTF
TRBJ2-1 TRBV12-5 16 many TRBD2 TGTGCTAGTGGTTTGTCCAAGCGGGGACCCTACAATGAGCAGTTCTTC CASGLSKRGPYNEQFF
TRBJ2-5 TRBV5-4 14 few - TGTGCCAGCAGCGGGGGGGCAGTTGAAGAGACCCAGTACTTC CASSGGAVEETQYF
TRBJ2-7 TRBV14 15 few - TGTGCCAGCAGCCGACTACAGACCACTACTTACGAGCAGTACTTC CASSRLQTTTYEQYF
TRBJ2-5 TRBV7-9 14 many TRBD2 TGTGCCAGCGGACTAGCGGGAGCTGGAGAGACCCAGTACTTC CASGLAGAGETQYF
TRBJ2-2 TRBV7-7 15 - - TGTGCTAGCAGCTTAATGGCGGGAAACACCGGGGAGCTGTTTTTT CASSLMAGNTGELFF
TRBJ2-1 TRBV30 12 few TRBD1 TGTGCCAACAGGGGGTTATACAATGAGCAGTTCTTC CANRGLYNEQFF
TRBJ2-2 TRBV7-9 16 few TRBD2 TGTGCCAGCAGACCGGGACTAGCGGGAGTTAACGGGGAGCTGTTTTTT CASRPGLAGVNGELFF
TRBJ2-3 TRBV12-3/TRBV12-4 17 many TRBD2 TGTGCCAGCAGTTTAGCGCCTACTAGCGGGATCACAGATACGCAGTATTTT CASSLAPTSGITDTQYF
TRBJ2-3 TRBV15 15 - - TGTGCCACCAGCAGAGGGAGTCCAGGCGCAGATACGCAGTATTTT CATSRGSPGADTQYF
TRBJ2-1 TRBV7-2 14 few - TGTGCCAGCAGCCAGCGGATTTCCTACAATGAGCAGTTCTTC CASSQRISYNEQFF
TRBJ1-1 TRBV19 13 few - TGTGCCAGTAGTATCGAAGGTACGAGATCGGCTTTCTTT CASSIEGTRSAFF
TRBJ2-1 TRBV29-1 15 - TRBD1 TGCAGCGTTGAAGATCCCGGGACAGGAGTTAATGAGCAGTTCTTC CSVEDPGTGVNEQFF
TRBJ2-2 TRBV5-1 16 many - TGCGCCAGCAGCTTGAACGGCCCGGAGGCTGCCGGGGAGCTGTTTTTT CASSLNGPEAAGELFF
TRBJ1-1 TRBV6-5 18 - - TGTGCCAGCAGTTACTCAGCAGGGATGGGACAAGTGGGGACTGAAGCTTTCTTT CASSYSAGMGQVGTEAFF
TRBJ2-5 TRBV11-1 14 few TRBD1 TGTGCCAGCAGCTTGACAGGGGGAGGAGAGACCCAGTACTTC CASSLTGGGETQYF
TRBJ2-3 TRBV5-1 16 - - TGCGCCAGCAGCACGAACCCAGGGTCGACTCCAGATACGCAGTATTTT CASSTNPGSTPDTQYF
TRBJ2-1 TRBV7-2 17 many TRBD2 TGTGCCAGCAGCTTAAACGCCGGGACTAGTAACAACAATGAGCAGTTCTTC CASSLNAGTSNNNEQFF
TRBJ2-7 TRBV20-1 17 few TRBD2 TGCAGTGCTAGCCTTCACCCTCTAGCGGGAGTAGTGTACGAGCAGTACTTC CSASLHPLAGVVYEQYF
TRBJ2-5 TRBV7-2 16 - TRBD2 TGTGCCAGCAGCTTAAGGGCTAGCGGGAGGGTAGAGACCCAGTACTTC CASSLRASGRVETQYF
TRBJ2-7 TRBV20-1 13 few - TGCAGTGCTAGATCGGGAGTCGTAGCCGAGCAGTACTTC CSARSGVVAEQYF
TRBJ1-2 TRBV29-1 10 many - TGCAGCTTAGATATGGATGGCTACACCTTC CSLDMDGYTF
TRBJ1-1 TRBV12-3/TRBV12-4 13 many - TGTGCCAGCAGCCCCGAATCAAAGACTGAAGCTTTCTTT CASSPESKTEAFF
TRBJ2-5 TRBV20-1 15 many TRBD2 TGCAGTGCTAGGAAGCGGGAGGGCCTTCTAGGGACCCAGTACTTC CSARKREGLLGTQYF
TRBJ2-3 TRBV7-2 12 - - TGTGCCAGCAGCTCCCATTTGGATACGCAGTATTTT CASSSHLDTQYF
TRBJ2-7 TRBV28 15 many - TGTGCCAGCACCTTGGGAGCGGCAGGGGAGGTGGAGCAGTACTTC CASTLGAAGEVEQYF
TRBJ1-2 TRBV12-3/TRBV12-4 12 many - TGTGCCAGCAGTTTAAATTCCTATGGCTACACCTTC CASSLNSYGYTF
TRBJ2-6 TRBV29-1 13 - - TGCAGCGTTTACAGGGCTGGGGCCAACGTCCTGACTTTC CSVYRAGANVLTF
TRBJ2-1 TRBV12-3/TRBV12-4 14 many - TGTGCCAGCAAACGAGGGGACTGGGCGGATGAGCAGTTCTTC CASKRGDWADEQFF
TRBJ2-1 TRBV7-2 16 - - TGTGCCAGCAGCTTAGGCCGGGGCCTTGCCTACAATGAGCAGTTCTTC CASSLGRGLAYNEQFF
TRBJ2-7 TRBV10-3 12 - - TGTGCCATCAGTGAGGCCGTATACGAGCAGTACTTC CAISEAVYEQYF
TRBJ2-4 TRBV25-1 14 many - TGTGCCAGCAGTGAATCCGGGACCCAAAACATTCAGTACTTC CASSESGTQNIQYF
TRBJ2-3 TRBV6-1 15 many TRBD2 TGTGCCAGCAGCCTCCTTGGCGGGAGTTCAGATACGCAGTATTTT CASSLLGGSSDTQYF
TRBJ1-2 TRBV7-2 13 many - TGTGCCAGCACCCGGGAGACAATCTATGGCTACACCTTC CASTRETIYGYTF
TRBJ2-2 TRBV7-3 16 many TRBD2 TGTGCCAGCAGCTTAGTCCCCAGCGGGACCGCCGGGGAGCTGTTTTTT CASSLVPSGTAGELFF
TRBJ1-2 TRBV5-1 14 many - TGCGCCAGCAGCTTACAGGGTGCCGAGTATGGCTACACCTTC CASSLQGAEYGYTF
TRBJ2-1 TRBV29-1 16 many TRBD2 TGCAGCGGTGGAGCCGGACTAGCGGGAGGGTACAATGAGCAGTTCTTC CSGGAGLAGGYNEQFF
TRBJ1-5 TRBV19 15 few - TGTGCCAGTAGTATCGCCTTGGGGGAAAATCAGCCCCAGCATTTT CASSIALGENQPQHF
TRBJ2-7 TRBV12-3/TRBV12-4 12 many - TGTGCCAGCAGTCCCCGAGTTGGCGAGCAGTACTTC CASSPRVGEQYF